The T cell receptor beta chain described here comes from a study of identical twins. Only a few counts were recorded for this clonotype. TCRdb reanalysed the 5' RACE reads using MiXCR and keeps one entry per CDR3 protein. The sample carries nearly 900,000 distinct CDR3 sequences, roughly 12% recorded once. The CDR3 is 13 amino acids. V gave up 3 bases and J gave up 0 bases, with 6 bases separating them. Germline V lookup: CDR1 SQVTM, CDR2 ANQGSEA. The sample also formed part of further work on yellow fever vaccine responses in identical twins.

Sequenced: PBMCs. This clonotype was sampled from a woman between 18 and 29 years old in good health. The chain links TRBV29-1 to TRBJ2-1; a weak D match, TRBD1 (5 bases). For the CDR3, the DNA is TGCAGCGTTGACAGGGTCTCCTACAATGAGCAGTTCTTC. Amino acids: CSVDRVSYNEQFF.